These T cell receptor beta chains were read from a single sample in a study of CD8+ T cells in alopecia areata. Clones were read by immunoSEQ multiplex PCR, and TCRdb kept only the in-frame ones, dropping some. The table lists 75,000 to 85,000 clones, around 60% of them singletons. Sequencing used CD8+ T cells sorted from blood, obtained at week 24, from a patient treated with tofacitinib. These receptors originate from a human donor with alopecia areata. Each CDR3 is given with its conserved first and last residue. A D gene is named only where the DNA matches it firmly. Clone size appears in some rows only: once, few, many, or a class for an expanded clone.

j_gene: TRBJ2-7; abundance: NA; v_gene: TRBV29-1; d_gene: NA; CDR3nt: TGCAGCGTTGGGGGGCTCTCCTACGAGCAGTACTTC; CDR3aa: CSVGGLSYEQYF
j_gene: TRBJ2-1; abundance: NA; v_gene: TRBV6-6; d_gene: NA; CDR3nt: TGTGCCAGCAGTCCACGGCCGGGGCAGTCAAACAATGAGCAGTTCTTC; CDR3aa: CASSPRPGQSNNEQFF
j_gene: TRBJ2-7; abundance: NA; v_gene: TRBV27; d_gene: NA; CDR3nt: TGTGCCAGCAGCTCGGGACTTATCTACGAGCAGTACTTC; CDR3aa: CASSSGLIYEQYF
j_gene: TRBJ2-7; abundance: NA; v_gene: TRBV5-1; d_gene: NA; CDR3nt: TGCGCCAGCAGCCCGGGGTACGTGGGGAGAGGCCCCTACGAGCAGTACTTC; CDR3aa: CASSPGYVGRGPYEQYF
j_gene: TRBJ1-1; abundance: NA; v_gene: TRBV7-9; d_gene: NA; CDR3nt: TGTGCCGGGAGTGGGCAGAACACTGAAGCTTTCTTT; CDR3aa: CAGSGQNTEAFF
j_gene: TRBJ1-1; abundance: NA; v_gene: TRBV29-1; d_gene: NA; CDR3nt: TGCAGCGTCGACCCCAGGTTCAGATCCCTCGAAGCTTTCTTT; CDR3aa: CSVDPRFRSLEAFF
j_gene: TRBJ2-1; abundance: NA; v_gene: TRBV7-6; d_gene: NA; CDR3nt: TGTGCCAGCAGCTCTCCCGGGCCCCGCAATGAGCAGTTCTTC; CDR3aa: CASSSPGPRNEQFF
j_gene: TRBJ2-2; abundance: NA; v_gene: TRBV27; d_gene: NA; CDR3nt: TGTGCCAGCAGCCGACTAGGCATACGGAACACCGGGGAGCTGTTTTTT; CDR3aa: CASSRLGIRNTGELFF
j_gene: TRBJ1-2; abundance: NA; v_gene: TRBV14; d_gene: NA; CDR3nt: TGTGCCAGCAGCCAAGATCGAGGGTTTGTAGCTGGCTACACCTTC; CDR3aa: CASSQDRGFVAGYTF
j_gene: TRBJ2-7; abundance: NA; v_gene: TRBV4-3; d_gene: NA; CDR3nt: TGCGCCAGCAGCCAAGAATTTTACGGGGTGAAATACGAGCAGTACTTC; CDR3aa: CASSQEFYGVKYEQYF
j_gene: TRBJ2-5; abundance: NA; v_gene: TRBV5-1; d_gene: NA; CDR3nt: TGCGCCAGCAGCTCGGGGAGAGGAGGGCAAGAGACCCAGTACTTC; CDR3aa: CASSSGRGGQETQYF
j_gene: TRBJ2-5; abundance: few; v_gene: TRBV18; d_gene: NA; CDR3nt: TGTGCCAGCTCACCACCTTTCCCAGAGACCCAGTACTTC; CDR3aa: CASSPPFPETQYF
j_gene: TRBJ2-3; abundance: once; v_gene: TRBV7-9; d_gene: TRBD1; CDR3nt: TGTGCCAGCAGCTGGACAGGAAATACGCAGTATTTT; CDR3aa: CASSWTGNTQYF
j_gene: TRBJ1-2; abundance: NA; v_gene: TRBV4-3; d_gene: NA; CDR3nt: TGCGCCAGCAGCCCTGACAGCTTCTATGGCTACACCTTC; CDR3aa: CASSPDSFYGYTF
j_gene: TRBJ2-1; abundance: few; v_gene: TRBV10-3; d_gene: NA; CDR3nt: TGTGCCATCGGAACGGAATACAATGAGCAGTTCTTC; CDR3aa: CAIGTEYNEQFF
j_gene: TRBJ2-1; abundance: once; v_gene: TRBV30; d_gene: NA; CDR3nt: TGTGCCTGGAGTGGATTAGGGTACAATGAGCAGTTCTTC; CDR3aa: CAWSGLGYNEQFF
j_gene: TRBJ2-5; abundance: NA; v_gene: TRBV10-3; d_gene: TRBD2; CDR3nt: TGTGCCATCAGTGAGTCTTTTGAGGGTAGCGGGGGTCTCCAAGAGACCCAGTACTTC; CDR3aa: CAISESFEGSGGLQETQYF
j_gene: TRBJ2-1; abundance: NA; v_gene: TRBV19; d_gene: TRBD1; CDR3nt: TGTGCCAGTAGTCCACTGGGACAGGCTTACAATGAGCAGTTCTTC; CDR3aa: CASSPLGQAYNEQFF
j_gene: TRBJ1-1; abundance: few; v_gene: TRBV7-9; d_gene: NA; CDR3nt: TGTGCCAGCAGCCCCAACGAGGGGGGGAACACTGAAGCTTTCTTT; CDR3aa: CASSPNEGGNTEAFF
j_gene: TRBJ2-3; abundance: NA; v_gene: TRBV28; d_gene: NA; CDR3nt: TGTGCCAGCAGTCCCCGGACCTCCACGGGAAGGGATACGCAGTATTTT; CDR3aa: CASSPRTSTGRDTQYF
j_gene: TRBJ1-5; abundance: NA; v_gene: TRBV5-1; d_gene: NA; CDR3nt: TGCGCCAGCAGTGATAGCAATCAGCCCCAGCATTTT; CDR3aa: CASSDSNQPQHF
j_gene: TRBJ2-7; abundance: NA; v_gene: TRBV7-9; d_gene: TRBD1; CDR3nt: TGTGCCAGCAGCCCCCGGACAGGGGTCGCCTACGAGCAGTACTTC; CDR3aa: CASSPRTGVAYEQYF
j_gene: TRBJ2-7; abundance: NA; v_gene: TRBV27; d_gene: NA; CDR3nt: TGTGCCAGCAGTTTATCTCCGACCGAGCAGTACTTC; CDR3aa: CASSLSPTEQYF
j_gene: TRBJ1-2; abundance: NA; v_gene: TRBV27; d_gene: NA; CDR3nt: TGTGCCAGCAGTTCCCCTGGGGGTTTCGGTGGCTACACCTTC; CDR3aa: CASSSPGGFGGYTF
j_gene: TRBJ2-3; abundance: NA; v_gene: TRBV5-1; d_gene: TRBD2; CDR3nt: TGCGCCAGCAGCCCCGGGATAGCGGGAGGGTTCACAGATACGCAGTATTTT; CDR3aa: CASSPGIAGGFTDTQYF
j_gene: TRBJ2-1; abundance: NA; v_gene: TRBV4-1; d_gene: TRBD2; CDR3nt: TGCGCCAGCACCGACGGACTAGCGAGAGACAATGAGCAGTTCTTC; CDR3aa: CASTDGLARDNEQFF
j_gene: TRBJ2-1; abundance: NA; v_gene: TRBV9; d_gene: NA; CDR3nt: TGTGCCAGCAGCGTAGGAGACGTCTCCTACAATGAGCAGTTCTTC; CDR3aa: CASSVGDVSYNEQFF
j_gene: TRBJ2-7; abundance: NA; v_gene: TRBV27; d_gene: NA; CDR3nt: TGTGCCAGCAGTCCCGACGCCTACGAGCAGTACTTC; CDR3aa: CASSPDAYEQYF
j_gene: TRBJ2-2; abundance: NA; v_gene: TRBV19; d_gene: NA; CDR3nt: TGTGCCAGTAGAAAAGTCTCTCACACCGGGGAGCTGTTTTTT; CDR3aa: CASRKVSHTGELFF
j_gene: TRBJ2-7; abundance: NA; v_gene: TRBV5-6; d_gene: NA; CDR3nt: TGTGCCAGCAGCTTTACAGGGGACTCCCACTACGAGCAGTACTTC; CDR3aa: CASSFTGDSHYEQYF
j_gene: TRBJ1-5; abundance: NA; v_gene: TRBV13; d_gene: NA; CDR3nt: TGTGCCAGCAGCTTAGCAGGGGCTGTTGGTCAGCCCCAGCATTTT; CDR3aa: CASSLAGAVGQPQHF
j_gene: TRBJ2-7; abundance: few; v_gene: TRBV7-2; d_gene: NA; CDR3nt: TGTGCCAGCAGCTTAGAGGTTGCATCAGGGTACGAGCAGTACTTC; CDR3aa: CASSLEVASGYEQYF
j_gene: TRBJ1-2; abundance: NA; v_gene: TRBV7-2; d_gene: TRBD1; CDR3nt: TGTGCCAGCAGCACTCAAGGACAGGGCGATGGCTACACCTTC; CDR3aa: CASSTQGQGDGYTF
j_gene: TRBJ1-1; abundance: NA; v_gene: TRBV5-6; d_gene: NA; CDR3nt: TGTGCCAGCAGGGGGGATATGAACACTGAAGCTTTCTTT; CDR3aa: CASRGDMNTEAFF
j_gene: TRBJ2-5; abundance: NA; v_gene: TRBV27; d_gene: NA; CDR3nt: TGTGCCAGCAGTCTATGGGGAGTTCCGGGGGAGACCCAGTACTTC; CDR3aa: CASSLWGVPGETQYF
j_gene: TRBJ2-1; abundance: few; v_gene: TRBV7-2; d_gene: TRBD2; CDR3nt: TGTGCCAGCAGCGAACTAGCGTATGCTAGCTCCTACAATGAGCAGTTCTTC; CDR3aa: CASSELAYASSYNEQFF
j_gene: TRBJ2-5; abundance: few; v_gene: TRBV7-7; d_gene: TRBD2; CDR3nt: TGTGCCAGCAGCTTTGGCGGGGGGGCCCAAGAGACCCAGTACTTC; CDR3aa: CASSFGGGAQETQYF
j_gene: TRBJ2-1; abundance: few; v_gene: TRBV5-5; d_gene: NA; CDR3nt: TGTGCCAGCAGCTTCCTCGTACAGGGTAGGAATGAGCAGTTCTTC; CDR3aa: CASSFLVQGRNEQFF
j_gene: TRBJ1-1; abundance: NA; v_gene: TRBV14; d_gene: NA; CDR3nt: TGTGCCAGCAGCCATGTGAACACTGAAGCTTTCTTT; CDR3aa: CASSHVNTEAFF
j_gene: TRBJ2-7; abundance: NA; v_gene: TRBV4-1; d_gene: NA; CDR3nt: TGCGCCAGCAGCCAAGGCCCTCAGAGGTCCTACGAGCAGTACTTC; CDR3aa: CASSQGPQRSYEQYF
j_gene: TRBJ1-5; abundance: NA; v_gene: TRBV27; d_gene: TRBD1; CDR3nt: TGTGCCAGCAGTTTTAGGACAGGGGGCTGGTATCAGCCCCAGCATTTT; CDR3aa: CASSFRTGGWYQPQHF
j_gene: TRBJ2-3; abundance: NA; v_gene: TRBV7-9; d_gene: TRBD1; CDR3nt: TGTGCCAGCAGCGTAACCCAACAGGGGTTGGATACGCAGTATTTT; CDR3aa: CASSVTQQGLDTQYF
j_gene: TRBJ1-4; abundance: few; v_gene: TRBV7-9; d_gene: NA; CDR3nt: TGTGCCAGCAGCCCCCCCCCGGGGGTTGAAAAACTGTTTTTT; CDR3aa: CASSPPPGVEKLFF
j_gene: TRBJ1-1; abundance: NA; v_gene: TRBV4-3; d_gene: NA; CDR3nt: TGCGCCAGCAGCCAAGATCTGTTAGGCTACACTGAAGCTTTCTTT; CDR3aa: CASSQDLLGYTEAFF
j_gene: TRBJ1-5; abundance: NA; v_gene: TRBV28; d_gene: NA; CDR3nt: TGTGCCAGCAGTTTTACGACAGATAGCAATCAGCCCCAGCATTTT; CDR3aa: CASSFTTDSNQPQHF
j_gene: TRBJ1-5; abundance: NA; v_gene: TRBV27; d_gene: NA; CDR3nt: TGTGCCAGCAGCTTCCCCCGAAGGCCCCAGCATTTT; CDR3aa: CASSFPRRPQHF
j_gene: TRBJ2-7; abundance: NA; v_gene: TRBV29-1; d_gene: NA; CDR3nt: TGCAGCGTTGTATCGTGGGGATACGAGCAGTACTTC; CDR3aa: CSVVSWGYEQYF
j_gene: TRBJ1-1; abundance: NA; v_gene: TRBV27; d_gene: NA; CDR3nt: TGTGCCAGCAGTTTAACCTTTAGGGGGGGAGACACTGAAGCTTTCTTT; CDR3aa: CASSLTFRGGDTEAFF
j_gene: TRBJ2-7; abundance: once; v_gene: TRBV9; d_gene: TRBD2; CDR3nt: TGTGCCAGCAGCCCCGGACTAGCAAACTCCTACGAGCAGTACTTC; CDR3aa: CASSPGLANSYEQYF
j_gene: TRBJ2-7; abundance: NA; v_gene: TRBV27; d_gene: TRBD2; CDR3nt: TGTGCCAGCAGTCACACCTCCGGGACTAGCGGGGACGCCTACGAGCAGTACTTC; CDR3aa: CASSHTSGTSGDAYEQYF
j_gene: TRBJ2-5; abundance: NA; v_gene: TRBV14; d_gene: TRBD1; CDR3nt: TGTGCCAGCAGCCACGGACAGGGCCTCCAAGAGACCCAGTACTTC; CDR3aa: CASSHGQGLQETQYF
j_gene: TRBJ2-2; abundance: many; v_gene: TRBV4-1; d_gene: NA; CDR3nt: TGCGCCAGCAGCCAAGATCTTCCGATCGCGAACACCGGGGAGCTGTTTTTT; CDR3aa: CASSQDLPIANTGELFF
j_gene: TRBJ2-2; abundance: NA; v_gene: TRBV7-7; d_gene: NA; CDR3nt: TGTGCCAGCAGCTTAGAGGCCGGGGATCGGACCGGGGAGCTGTTTTTT; CDR3aa: CASSLEAGDRTGELFF